Listed here are 8 T cell receptor beta chains from one sample, sequenced in a study of shared clonotypes between healthy human individuals. Clones were read by immunoSEQ multiplex PCR, and TCRdb kept only the in-frame ones, dropping some. The sample yields roughly 760,000 clones, around 74% seen once. The source material was memory CD4+ T cells sorted from blood. The subset: CD45RA-negative fraction. The receptors stem from a woman aged 25-40 years in good health.

The J gene is TRBJ1-5, the V gene TRBV19; D uncertain. The germline V gene encodes CDR1 LNHDA and CDR2 SQIVND (reference sequence). The CDR3 is 15 amino acids. V was pared by 3 bases and J by 1 base, with 10 bases between. The CDR3 DNA sequence: TGTGCCAGTAGTATCATGTGGGCGAGCAATCAGCCCCAGCATTTT. It yields the protein CASSIMWASNQPQHF.

V usage is TRBV5-1 and J usage is TRBJ2-2; TRBD2 matches at 9 bases. This CDR3 is built from 15 residues. The germline V gene has CDR1 SGHRS and CDR2 YFSETQ. J gave up 4 bases and V 3 bases, and 4 bases lay outside the gene matches. CDR3 DNA: TGCGCCAGCAGCTCCCTAGCGGGATCCACCGGGGAGCTGTTTTTT. It is translated as CASSSLAGSTGELFF.

Notes on this clone: A junction boundary mismatches the germline segment, possibly from a read error. The sample contains more than one DNA sequence encoding this CDR3. This sequence joins TRBV18 and TRBJ1-5; D may be TRBD1 (5 bases). Looked up from germline, CDR1 is KGHSH and CDR2 is LQKENI. The CDR3 runs 15 residues. The CDR3 region has the DNA TGTGCCAGCTCACCAAGGGGTAGTAGCGATCAGCCCCAGCATTTT. Its translation is CASSPRGSSDQPQHF.

This clone was counted between two and nine times. The chain is built from TRBV5-4 and TRBJ2-7; 8 bases map to TRBD2. This CDR3 is 14 amino acids long. Germline V gene lookup returns CDR1 SGHNT and CDR2 YYREEE (reference sequence). V dropped 4 bases and J dropped 3; count of bases not matched to a gene: 6. The CDR3 DNA reads TGTGCCAGCAGCACGGGACTAGAAAGCTACGAGCAGTACTTC. Residues: CASSTGLESYEQYF.

The chain uses TRBV28 and TRBJ1-2; TRBD1 might be the D (6 bases). Germline CDR1 MDHEN, CDR2 SYDVKM. CDR3 length: 14 residues. The germline V and J ends were trimmed by 6 bases and 2 bases, with 13 bases remaining between them. CDR3 DNA sequence: TGTGCCAGCAGGACTAGACAGGCCAACTATGGCTACACCTTC. It encodes CASRTRQANYGYTF.

V gene TRBV2 combines with J gene TRBJ2-3; tentatively, D is TRBD2 (5 bases). V dropped 7 bases and J dropped 0 bases, with 11 bases sitting between them. The V gene's germline CDR1 is SNHLY and CDR2 FYNNEI. The CDR3 extends over 14 amino acids. CDR3 bases: TGTGCCAGCAACAGACGGACTAGCACAGATACGCAGTATTTT. Translation: CASNRRTSTDTQYF. The variable domain in full, completed from reference TRBV2 and TRBJ2-3, reads EPEVTQTPSHQVTQMGQEVILRCVPISNHLYFYWYRQILGQKVEFLVSFYNNEISEKSEIFDDQFSVERPDGSNFTLKIRSTKLEDSAMYFCASNRRTSTDTQYFGPGTRLTVL.

CDR3 coding DNA: TGTGCCAGCAGCAGTTTGGCAGGAAAAGACAACTATGGCTACACCTTC. Its protein product is CASSSLAGKDNYGYTF. The J gene is TRBJ1-2, the V gene TRBV7-9; unclear D gene. The V gene lost 5 bases and the J gene lost 2 bases, with 18 bases spanning the gap. CDR3 length: 16 amino acids. CDR1 and CDR2 (germline): SEHNR, FQNEAQ (reference sequence).

The chain is built from TRBV2 and TRBJ1-5; 9 bases map to TRBD1. The CDR3 is made up of 15 amino acids. Germline CDR1 and CDR2: SNHLY and FYNNEI. V trimming: 2 bases; J trimming: 4 bases; junction bases outside the gene matches: 3. CDR3 sequence reads: CASSEWDRENQPQHF. The CDR3 DNA reads TGTGCCAGCAGTGAATGGGACAGGGAGAATCAGCCCCAGCATTTT.